The 28 T cell receptor beta chains below were found in one sample sequenced in a study of T-cell reconstitution after alpha-beta-depleted transplantation in children. It was with unique molecular identifiers that the TCRbeta library was prepared. TCRdb used MiXCR to reprocess the PCR reads, holding one entry per CDR3 protein. The sample holds around 370,000 distinct CDR3 sequences, 9% to 12% seen once. The sequencing used PBMCs from the stem cell graft donor, collected from the stem cell graft. The receptors were sampled from a human donor who donated a stem cell graft to a child with acute lymphoblastic leukemia.

A few counts support this clonotype. This chain connects TRBV9 to TRBJ2-2; D is unresolved. The CDR3 extends over 14 amino acids. Looked up from germline, CDR1 is SGDLS and CDR2 is YYNGEE. V was cut by 0 bases and J by 1 base, with 4 bases left in between. Written as DNA, the CDR3 is TGTGCCAGCAGCGTAGACGAGAACACCGGGGAGCTGTTTTTT. This sequence encodes CASSVDENTGELFF.

This clonotype was seen only a few times. In nucleotides, the CDR3 is TGTGCCAGCAGCTTAACGTTCCCCGGGAGTCTGGCAGATACGCAGTATTTT. As protein: CASSLTFPGSLADTQYF. This chain links TRBV7-3 with TRBJ2-3; maybe TRBD2 (6 bases). Germline CDR1 is SGHTA and CDR2 is FQGTGA. This CDR3 spans 17 amino acids. The V end lost 0 bases, the J end lost 4 bases, and 17 bases lay between the germline ends.

The chain is built from TRBV28 and TRBJ2-5; D gene unclear. The CDR3 consists of 15 residues. Looked up from germline, CDR1 is MDHEN and CDR2 is SYDVKM. V lost 4 bases, J lost 2 bases, and 14 bases lay in between. CDR3 loop: CASSSWVLEQETQYF. The DNA of the CDR3 is TGTGCCAGCAGTTCATGGGTCCTAGAACAAGAGACCCAGTACTTC.

The chain couples TRBV20-1 to TRBJ1-1; possibly TRBD1 for D (5 bases). Germline CDR1 reads DFQATT; CDR2 reads SNEGSKA (reference sequence). Trimming shortened V by 6 bases and J by 0 bases, and 14 bases separated the two germline ends. This CDR3 has 14 residues. The CDR3 nucleotides read TGCAGTGCCTCTAGGGGCAGAATGAACACTGAAGCTTTCTTT. Translating gives CSASRGRMNTEAFF.

The rearrangement joins TRBV3-1 to TRBJ2-7; D uncertain. The germline V and J ends were trimmed by 8 bases and 2 bases, with 19 bases remaining between them. Germline V lookup: CDR1 LGHDT, CDR2 YNNKEL (reference sequence). The CDR3 contains 15 residues. CDR3 sequence reads: CASSKVGFFPYEQYF. The CDR3, as DNA: TGTGCCAGCTCCAAAGTTGGATTTTTCCCCTACGAGCAGTACTTC.

This clonotype was detected ten times or more. V and J are TRBV9 and TRBJ2-7, with D unresolved. V shed 4 bases and J shed 0 bases, with 11 bases lying between them. The CDR3 runs to 14 residues. From germline, CDR1 is SGDLS and CDR2 YYNGEE. CDR3 DNA: TGTGCCAGCAGCCCGCCGGCCAACTCCTACGAGCAGTACTTC. This translates into CASSPPANSYEQYF.

The rearrangement links TRBV12-3 or TRBV12-4 to TRBJ1-3; D unresolved. V lost 3 bases and J 4 bases, leaving 10 bases between the germline ends. The CDR3 extends over 14 amino acids. This CDR3 is CASSFGEAGNTIYF. The CDR3 DNA reads as TGTGCCAGCAGTTTTGGAGAGGCGGGAAACACCATATATTTT.

The CDR3 region has the DNA TGTGCCAGCAGCCCCCGGACTAGCAGCAGGAAAGGAGAGACCCAGTACTTC. This translates into CASSPRTSSRKGETQYF. The V gene is TRBV7-8, the J gene TRBJ2-5; 8 bases line up with TRBD2. The CDR3 spans 17 residues. J was trimmed by 4 bases and V by 5 bases; bases with no gene match: 15. Per the germline V gene, CDR1 is SGHVS and CDR2 is FQNEAQ.

The V gene is TRBV5-6, the J gene TRBJ2-1; a weak D match, TRBD2 (5 bases). CDR1 SGHDT and CDR2 YYEEEE come from the germline V gene. V was cut by 2 bases and J by 1 base, with 7 bases left in between. The CDR3 totals 14 residues. CDR3: CASSLPGSYNEQFF. CDR3 in DNA: TGTGCCAGCAGCTTACCGGGATCCTACAATGAGCAGTTCTTC.

The genes are TRBV2 and TRBJ2-2; no clear D. Trimming took 4 bases from V and 5 from J, leaving 14 bases between them. CDR3 size: 15 residues. Germline V gene data show CDR1 as SNHLY and CDR2 as FYNNEI. The CDR3 region is CASSGQGVPTGELFF. CDR3 nucleotide sequence: TGTGCCAGCAGTGGCCAAGGTGTCCCGACCGGGGAGCTGTTTTTT.

This clonotype appeared a few times. The V gene is TRBV5-1, the J gene TRBJ2-3; possible D gene TRBD2, 6 bases. V dropped 7 bases and J dropped 2 bases, with 17 bases sitting between them. This CDR3 has 15 amino acids. Germline V gene data show CDR1 as SGHRS and CDR2 as YFSETQ. CDR3: CASLMTSIFTDTQYF. DNA of the CDR3: TGCGCCAGCCTCATGACTAGTATATTCACAGATACGCAGTATTTT. Complete variable domain (other parts from reference TRBV5-1 and TRBJ2-3): KAGVTQTPRYLIKTRGQQVTLSCSPISGHRSVSWYQQTPGQGLQFLFEYFSETQRNKGNFPGRFSGRQFSNSRSEMNVSTLELGDSALYLCASLMTSIFTDTQYFGPGTRLTVL.

V gene TRBV7-9 combines with J gene TRBJ1-5; the D is unclear. From germline, CDR1 is SEHNR and CDR2 FQNEAQ (reference sequence). V was shortened by 5 bases and J by 2 bases, with 10 bases between the two germline ends. The CDR3 spans 14 residues. The DNA for the CDR3 is TGTGCCAGCAGCCTTGCAACGGGCAATCAGCCCCAGCATTTT. Protein: CASSLATGNQPQHF.

This clonotype was counted only a few times. The V call is TRBV18, the J call TRBJ1-2; D perhaps matches TRBD1 (5 bases). The CDR3 has 15 residues. Germline values: CDR1 KGHSH, CDR2 LQKENI. V was clipped by 3 bases and J by 3 bases, with 14 bases between them. Written as DNA, the CDR3 is TGTGCCAGCTCACCCTTCTCCAGGGCCGACTATGGCTACACCTTC. Translating gives CASSPFSRADYGYTF.

The chain uses TRBV5-1 and TRBJ2-3, with 11 positions matching TRBD2. From germline, CDR1 is SGHRS and CDR2 YFSETQ. V lost 4 bases to trimming and J lost 0 bases; unmatched junction nucleotides: 10. The CDR3 runs 18 residues. CDR3 region: CASSTGLAEIFSTDTQYF. CDR3 DNA sequence: TGCGCCAGCAGCACGGGACTAGCGGAAATATTTAGCACAGATACGCAGTATTTT.

This clonotype was seen a handful of times. This chain joins TRBV7-9 and TRBJ2-3, with D unresolved. Per the germline V gene, CDR1 is SEHNR and CDR2 is FQNEAQ (reference sequence). The CDR3 loop spans 14 amino acids. Trimming removed 8 bases at V and 5 bases at J, with 17 bases between. CDR3 loop: CASGNSTRGDTQYF. The CDR3 bases are TGTGCCAGCGGGAACTCGACCCGAGGAGATACGCAGTATTTT.

This clonotype turned up a few times. V is TRBV4-2 and J is TRBJ1-6; D is perhaps TRBD1 (5 bases). V was cut by 7 bases and J by 0 bases, with 10 bases left in between. From germline, CDR1 is LGHNA and CDR2 YNFKEQ. The length of the CDR3 is 15 residues. The CDR3 loop reads CASNQGSSYNSPLHF. CDR3 coding DNA: TGTGCCAGCAATCAGGGCAGCTCCTATAATTCACCCCTCCACTTT.

Only a few counts were recorded for this clonotype. The chain employs TRBV6-5 and TRBJ2-7; TRBD2 might be the D (5 bases). Germline CDR1 reads MNHEY; CDR2 reads SVGAGI. The CDR3 covers 14 residues. V gave up 0 bases and J gave up 6 bases, with 12 bases separating them. The CDR3 DNA reads as TGTGCCAGCAGTTACTCATCGGGCGGGCTCGAGCAGTACTTC. This encodes CASSYSSGGLEQYF.

CDR3: CASSSTSSETQYF. In nucleotides, the CDR3 is TGTGCCAGCAGCTCGACTAGTTCTGAGACCCAGTACTTC. The chain combines TRBV28 with TRBJ2-5; possible D gene TRBD2, 6 bases. Germline V lookup: CDR1 MDHEN, CDR2 SYDVKM. This CDR3 has 13 amino acids. Deletions cut 6 bases from V and 5 bases from J, with 13 bases between.

The chain combines TRBV7-3 with TRBJ1-2, with 8 bases matching TRBD1. Trimming at V came to 1 base and at J to 6 bases, leaving 7 bases not matched to a gene. This CDR3 spans 15 amino acids. Germline V CDR1 and CDR2: SGHTA, FQGTGA. The CDR3 is CASSLIPRTGNGYTF. The DNA for the CDR3 is TGTGCCAGCAGCTTAATTCCCCGGACAGGGAATGGCTACACCTTC.

This clonotype has a handful of counts. The chain is built from TRBV20-1 and TRBJ2-7, with D unclear. The CDR3 contains 11 residues. Germline V gene data show CDR1 as DFQATT and CDR2 as SNEGSKA (reference sequence). Deletions cut 2 bases from V and 3 bases from J, with 5 bases between. In DNA form, the CDR3 reads TGCAGTGCTAGACCCCGCTACGAGCAGTACTTC. Translating it yields CSARPRYEQYF.

The table lists this clonotype with a few counts. The rearrangement uses TRBV9 and TRBJ2-5; 8 nucleotides match TRBD1. The germline gives CDR1 SGDLS, CDR2 YYNGEE. V lost 4 bases, J lost 4 bases, and 9 bases stayed unmatched. The CDR3 loop spans 15 amino acids. CDR3 sequence reads: CASSPGKTGGETQYF. The CDR3 DNA follows: TGTGCCAGCAGCCCTGGGAAAACAGGGGGAGAGACCCAGTACTTC. The full variable domain, its missing parts supplied by reference TRBV9 and TRBJ2-5, is DSGVTQTPKHLITATGQRVTLRCSPRSGDLSVYWYQQSLDQGLQFLIQYYNGEERAKGNILERFSAQQFPDLHSELNLSSLELGDSALYFCASSPGKTGGETQYFGPGTRLLVL.

This clonotype was seen only a few times. V gene TRBV6-2 or TRBV6-3 combines with J gene TRBJ2-1, with 7 bases identical to TRBD2. Germline lookup yields CDR1 MNHEY and CDR2 SVGEGT. This CDR3 region has 14 residues. Losses at the gene ends were 4 bases for V and 6 bases for J; bases not matched to a gene: 6. CDR3 bases: TGTGCCAGCAGTTCCGGACTAGATAGCAATGAGCAGTTCTTC. Residues: CASSSGLDSNEQFF.

This clonotype was recorded a few times. V is TRBV7-2 and J is TRBJ2-6; D possibly corresponds to TRBD2 (6 bases). V was clipped by 0 bases and J by 4 bases, with 13 bases between them. The CDR3 totals 17 residues. Looked up from germline, CDR1 is SGHTA and CDR2 is FQGNSA. In DNA form, the CDR3 reads TGTGCCAGCAGCTTAGCGGGAGGAGGGTCCGGGGCCAACGTCCTGACTTTC. It codes for CASSLAGGGSGANVLTF.

A few counts support this clonotype. V is TRBV7-9 and J is TRBJ2-7; D might be TRBD1 (5 bases). Per germline, CDR1 SEHNR and CDR2 FQNEAQ (reference sequence). The CDR3 has 16 residues. V was cut by 4 bases and J by 3 bases, with 19 bases left in between. The CDR3 DNA follows: TGTGCCAGCAGCTGGACCTACTCCCAGGGTGGCTACGAGCAGTACTTC. It codes for CASSWTYSQGGYEQYF.

About this clonotype itself: Relative to the germline gene, one junction end is altered; a read error may explain this. Written as DNA, the CDR3 is TGTGCCACCAGCTTAGGGGGTAGACCTGAAGCTTTCTTT. Translation gives CATSLGGRPEAFF. The rearrangement uses TRBV7-8 and TRBJ1-1; D might be TRBD1 (6 bases). Germline V gene data show CDR1 as SGHVS and CDR2 as FQNEAQ. The CDR3 sequence is 13 residues long.

The gene calls are TRBV19 and TRBJ2-7, with a possible D match to TRBD1 (5 bases). The germline CDR1 and CDR2 sequences are LNHDA and SQIVND (reference sequence). The CDR3 contains 14 residues. V was pared by 7 bases and J by 0 bases, with 13 bases between. In DNA form, the CDR3 reads TGTGCCAGTAACCCCCAGGGTTACTCCTACGAGCAGTACTTC. Translation gives CASNPQGYSYEQYF. Using reference TRBV19 and TRBJ2-7 for the parts outside the CDR3, the full variable domain is DGGITQSPKYLFRKEGQNVTLSCEQNLNHDAMYWYRQDPGQGLRLIYYSQIVNDFQKGDIAEGYSVSREKKESFPLTVTSAQKNPTAFYLCASNPQGYSYEQYFGPGTRLTVT.

This clonotype turned up a few times. This sequence joins TRBV15 and TRBJ2-1; a possible D gene is TRBD1 (7 bases). Between the trimmed V and J ends, which lost 2 bases and 3 bases, there was a span of 14 bases. The CDR3 contains 16 residues. CDR1 and CDR2 from the germline V gene are LNHNV and YYDKDF (reference sequence). The CDR3 DNA follows: TGTGCCACCAGCAGAAGGAGGGGGCCTGACTACAATGAGCAGTTCTTC. This sequence encodes CATSRRRGPDYNEQFF.

This clonotype was detected ten times or more. The J gene is TRBJ2-2, the V gene TRBV7-3, with D possibly being TRBD2 (6 bases). V was clipped by 7 bases and J by 4 bases, with 13 bases between them. This CDR3 has 14 residues. Germline V gives CDR1 SGHTA, CDR2 FQGTGA. CDR3 sequence: CASNSEGSTGELFF. Written as DNA, the CDR3 is TGTGCCAGCAACTCGGAGGGTTCCACCGGGGAGCTGTTTTTT.